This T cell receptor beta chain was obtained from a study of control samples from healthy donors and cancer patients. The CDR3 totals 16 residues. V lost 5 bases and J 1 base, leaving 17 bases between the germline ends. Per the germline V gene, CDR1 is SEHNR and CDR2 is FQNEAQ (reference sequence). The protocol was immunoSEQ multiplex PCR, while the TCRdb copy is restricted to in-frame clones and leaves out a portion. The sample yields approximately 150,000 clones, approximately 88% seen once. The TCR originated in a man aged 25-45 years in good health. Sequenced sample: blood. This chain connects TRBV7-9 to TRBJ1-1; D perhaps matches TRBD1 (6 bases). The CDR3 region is CASSLGVQGQNTEAFF. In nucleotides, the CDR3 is TGTGCCAGCAGCCTCGGGGTACAGGGCCAGAACACTGAAGCTTTCTTT.